Each of the 12 T cell receptor beta chains below was sequenced from the same sample in a study of blood T cell repertoires in COVID-19. Profiling relied on immunoSEQ multiplex PCR, and the TCRdb table lists in-frame clones only, not all of them. The sample lists about 59,000 clones, almost 90% occurring once. The specimen was peripheral blood. These receptors were obtained from a woman at least 80 years old with active COVID-19.

This rearrangement joins TRBV3-1 (or the pseudogene TRBV3-2) to TRBJ2-1; 8 bases align to TRBD2. The CDR3 consists of 12 residues. V shed 2 bases and J 9 bases; nucleotides not matched to a gene: 0. Germline assignment: CDR1 LGHDT and CDR2 YNNKEL (reference sequence). The CDR3 DNA sequence: TGTGCCAGCAGCCAAAGCGGGGGTGAGCAGTTCTTC. It yields the protein CASSQSGGEQFF.

This chain connects TRBV9 to TRBJ2-1; 8 bases line up with TRBD2. The germline V gene encodes CDR1 SGDLS and CDR2 YYNGEE. CDR3 length: 15 residues. Trimming at V came to 4 bases and at J to 0 bases, leaving 3 bases not matched to a gene. This CDR3 reads CASSSSGGSYNEQFF. For the CDR3, the DNA is TGTGCCAGCAGCTCCAGCGGGGGCTCCTACAATGAGCAGTTCTTC.

This clone was counted once. The chain joins TRBV9 to TRBJ2-2; 8 bases are a match to TRBD1. The CDR3 contains 16 residues. Germline assignment: CDR1 SGDLS and CDR2 YYNGEE. V lost 3 bases to trimming and J lost 4 bases; unmatched junction nucleotides: 8. In nucleotides, the CDR3 is TGTGCCAGCAGCGCTCGGACAGGGCTTAGCACCGGGGAGCTGTTTTTT. As protein: CASSARTGLSTGELFF.

This rearrangement joins TRBV28 to TRBJ1-1, with D perhaps matching TRBD1 (6 bases). Germline CDR1 MDHEN, CDR2 SYDVKM. Trimming shortened V by 2 bases and J by 5 bases, and 12 bases separated the two germline ends. CDR3 length: 14 residues. The CDR3 DNA is TGTGCCAGCAGTTTAGGGTCAGGGGCGACTGAAGCTTTCTTT. Encoded protein: CASSLGSGATEAFF.

This clone was found once. This chain connects TRBV28 to TRBJ2-7; D might be TRBD1 (5 bases). This CDR3 is built from 17 residues. Germline V lookup: CDR1 MDHEN, CDR2 SYDVKM. V was cut by 1 base and J by 2 bases, with 18 bases left in between. The CDR3 DNA is TGTGCCAGCAGTTTATTCGACAGTGCTTCTCTACCCTACGAGCAGTACTTC. Amino acid sequence: CASSLFDSASLPYEQYF.

The chain carries TRBV7-2 and TRBJ2-4; 7 bases fit TRBD2. V was pared by 5 bases and J by 3 bases, with 4 bases of the junction left unmatched. This CDR3 comprises 14 residues. The germline V gene encodes CDR1 SGHTA and CDR2 FQGNSA. DNA of the CDR3: TGTGCCAGCAGCCCGGGGGGTAGCAAAAACATTCAGTACTTC. This gives the protein CASSPGGSKNIQYF.

The chain carries TRBV7-3 and TRBJ2-3; no firm D call. The CDR3 spans 13 residues. V lost 5 bases and J lost 2, with 8 bases in between. Per the germline V gene, CDR1 is SGHTA and CDR2 is FQGTGA. The CDR3 DNA sequence: TGTGCCAGCAGCCTATCCCCCACAGATACGCAGTATTTT. This encodes CASSLSPTDTQYF.

The CDR3 nucleotides are TGTGCCAGCAGCTTAACCCCTAGCGGGGGCTACAATGAGCAGTTCTTC. Its protein product is CASSLTPSGGYNEQFF. J is TRBJ2-1 and V is TRBV7-3; 10 bases agree with TRBD2. The CDR3 sequence is 16 residues long. J lost 3 bases, V lost 0 bases, and 2 bases had no gene match. Germline CDR1 reads SGHTA; CDR2 reads FQGTGA.

The chain is built from TRBV27 and TRBJ2-3; 12 bases fit TRBD2. The CDR3 contains 17 residues. The V segment lost 5 bases and the J segment 1 base; nucleotides outside the gene matches: 7. Germline V CDR1 and CDR2: MNHEY, SMNVEV (reference sequence). The CDR3: CASSPFGLAGRTDTQYF. CDR3 sequence (DNA): TGTGCCAGCAGTCCCTTTGGACTAGCGGGGCGCACAGATACGCAGTATTTT.

The rearrangement uses TRBV6-5 and TRBJ2-7, with TRBD1 matching 9 bases. Germline CDR1 MNHEY, CDR2 SVGAGI. The CDR3 runs 14 residues. V shed 2 bases and J 6 bases; nucleotides not matched to a gene: 5. The CDR3 loop reads CASSYPGTGSEQYF. For the CDR3, the DNA is TGTGCCAGCAGTTACCCCGGGACAGGGAGCGAGCAGTACTTC.

CDR3 in DNA: TGTGCCAGCAGCGTTAGCGGACCGCCTAGCACAGATACGCAGTATTTT. The encoded protein is CASSVSGPPSTDTQYF. The rearrangement links TRBV9 to TRBJ2-3; D is possibly TRBD2 (6 bases). V lost 2 bases, J lost 0 bases, and 13 bases lay in between. This CDR3 comprises 16 residues. Germline V gives CDR1 SGDLS, CDR2 YYNGEE.

This clone came up a few times. The rearrangement links TRBV5-1 to TRBJ1-1; D not resolved. The CDR3 is 13 residues long. V was shortened by 4 bases and J by 0 bases, with 7 bases between the two germline ends. Germline V gene sequence: CDR1 SGHRS, CDR2 YFSETQ. CDR3 sequence (DNA): TGCGCCAGCAGCCTAGAAATGAACACTGAAGCTTTCTTT. Amino acids: CASSLEMNTEAFF.